The 27 T cell receptor beta chains given below trace back to one sample, sequenced in a study of shared clonotypes between healthy human individuals. The repertoire was sequenced with immunoSEQ multiplex PCR; TCRdb's copy has only in-frame clones and lacks some. The sample contains roughly 1.5 million clones, approximately 98% of which appear only once. Sequencing used naive CD4+ T cells sorted from blood. The subset here: CD45RA+ positively selected. The receptors shown here come from a man aged 30 to 39 in good health.

This chain uses TRBV9 with TRBJ2-1; tentative D call: TRBD1 (6 bases). The CDR3 loop spans 15 amino acids. Between the trimmed V and J ends, which lost 3 bases and 2 bases, there was a span of 12 bases. Germline loops: CDR1 SGDLS, CDR2 YYNGEE. CDR3 sequence (DNA): TGTGCCAGCAGCGCGGCAGGGGATACCTACAATGAGCAGTTCTTC. It codes for CASSAAGDTYNEQFF.

The chain combines TRBV5-1 with TRBJ2-1; D is perhaps TRBD1 (7 bases). CDR3 length: 15 residues. The V end lost 0 bases, the J end lost 6 bases, and 13 bases lay between the germline ends. In germline, CDR1 is SGHRS, CDR2 YFSETQ. CDR3 sequence (DNA): TGCGCCAGCAGCTTGGCTCGTCAGGGGGGCAATGAGCAGTTCTTC. It codes for CASSLARQGGNEQFF.

The chain carries TRBV7-6 and TRBJ2-7, with D possibly matching TRBD2 (5 bases). The germline V gene has CDR1 SGHVS and CDR2 FNYEAQ. The CDR3 totals 14 residues. Trimming took off 1 base at V and 5 bases at J, with 12 bases between the two ends. As DNA, the CDR3 is TGTGCCAGCAGCTTAGTTGGGGTGCGGGACGAGCAGTACTTC. This codes for CASSLVGVRDEQYF.

The chain employs TRBV5-1 and TRBJ2-7; D ambiguous. Trimming took 3 bases from V and 2 from J, leaving 15 bases between them. The CDR3 is 15 residues long. The germline V gene has CDR1 SGHRS and CDR2 YFSETQ. CDR3 coding DNA: TGCGCCAGCAGCTCCTCACCCGGTGGGGCCTACGAGCAGTACTTC. Protein: CASSSSPGGAYEQYF.

The rearrangement uses TRBV18 and TRBJ2-3, with TRBD2 matching 13 bases. The CDR3 is 18 residues long. Germline V gene data show CDR1 as KGHSH and CDR2 as LQKENI. J gave up 1 base and V 2 bases, and 6 bases lay outside the gene matches. CDR3 coding DNA: TGTGCCAGCTCACCAGGACTAGCGGGAGCTCGTGGCACAGATACGCAGTATTTT. Amino acid sequence: CASSPGLAGARGTDTQYF.

There are a few counts of this clone. The chain uses TRBV30 and TRBJ1-1; D ambiguous. There are 13 residues in the CDR3. CDR1 and CDR2 (germline): GTSNPN, SVGIG (reference sequence). V gave up 1 base and J gave up 0 bases, with 6 bases separating them. The CDR3 sequence: CAWSAAMNTEAFF. The CDR3, as DNA: TGTGCCTGGAGTGCAGCGATGAACACTGAAGCTTTCTTT.

This chain joins TRBV6-5 and TRBJ1-5, with D possibly TRBD1 on 6 matching bases. The germline V gene encodes CDR1 MNHEY and CDR2 SVGAGI. Trimming removed 6 bases from V and 3 bases from J, with 15 bases in between. CDR3 size: 15 residues. CDR3 DNA: TGTGCCAGCAGCCGCGTGACAGGCCCCAATCAGCCCCAGCATTTT. It is translated as CASSRVTGPNQPQHF.

The J gene is TRBJ1-1, the V gene TRBV18; D may be TRBD1 (5 bases). The ends were cut back, 6 bases at V and 4 bases at J, with 12 bases in the middle. Per the germline V gene, CDR1 is KGHSH and CDR2 is LQKENI. The CDR3 spans 13 residues. The CDR3 loop is CASSARGGTEAFF. The CDR3 bases are TGTGCCAGCTCGGCCCGGGGGGGCACTGAAGCTTTCTTT. The variable domain in full, completed from reference TRBV18 and TRBJ1-1, reads NAGVMQNPRHLVRRRGQEARLRCSPMKGHSHVYWYRQLPEEGLKFMVYLQKENIIDESGMPKERFSAEFPKEGPSILRIQQVVRGDSAAYFCASSARGGTEAFFGQGTRLTVV.

With respect to this clone: This could be a read error, since a much larger clone is one nucleotide away. This specimen includes other DNA sequences encoding the same CDR3. V and J are TRBV18 and TRBJ2-7, with 10 bases identical to TRBD1. Germline CDR1 KGHSH, CDR2 LQKENI. The CDR3 has 15 residues. V shed 3 bases and J 3 bases; nucleotides not matched to a gene: 5. In DNA, the CDR3 is TGTGCCAGCTCACCCTCGGGACAGGGGCTCTACGAGCAGTACTTC. Its translation is CASSPSGQGLYEQYF.

A remark on this clone: The same CDR3 is also encoded by other DNA sequences in this sample. J is TRBJ2-5 and V is TRBV6-5, with 10 nucleotides matching TRBD2. CDR3 length: 14 residues. The V and J ends lost 2 bases and 7 bases, in that order; junction bases with no gene match: 4. The germline V gene encodes CDR1 MNHEY and CDR2 SVGAGI. In DNA, the CDR3 is TGTGCCAGCAGTTACCGGACTAGCGGTGGGACCCAGTACTTC. Its translation is CASSYRTSGGTQYF.

V usage is TRBV29-1 and J usage is TRBJ2-1, with D maybe TRBD2 (5 bases). CDR3 length equals 11 residues. The germline V gene encodes CDR1 SQVTM and CDR2 ANQGSEA. CDR3 in DNA: TGCAGAACGGCTTCAGGAGGAGACCAGTTCTTC. Encoded protein: CRTASGGDQFF.

The chain is built from TRBV2 and TRBJ2-3; TRBD2 matches at 10 bases. The germline CDR1 and CDR2 sequences are SNHLY and FYNNEI. Unmatched junction bases numbered 8, after V lost 6 bases and J lost 5 bases. CDR3 length: 15 amino acids. In DNA form, the CDR3 reads TGTGCCAGCAGGCAAGCGGGAGGGTCTATAGATACGCAGTATTTT. It encodes CASRQAGGSIDTQYF.

The gene calls are TRBV18 and TRBJ2-3; 11 bases are shared with TRBD2. Germline values: CDR1 KGHSH, CDR2 LQKENI. CDR3 size: 18 residues. Trimming cost V 2 bases and J 5 bases; bases outside gene matches: 12. The CDR3 reads CASSPAPTSGRLGDTQYF. The CDR3 DNA follows: TGTGCCAGCTCACCAGCCCCCACTAGCGGGAGATTGGGAGATACGCAGTATTTT.

This clone was seen more than once but under ten times. V is TRBV28 and J is TRBJ2-2; perhaps TRBD1 as D (6 bases). V lost 3 bases, J lost 1 base, and 9 bases lay in between. Germline-derived CDR1 and CDR2 are MDHEN and SYDVKM. CDR3 size: 15 residues. The CDR3 DNA is TGTGCCAGCAGTTTCCCCAGGGGGAACACCGGGGAGCTGTTTTTT. This gives the protein CASSFPRGNTGELFF.

The CDR3 DNA is TGTGCCAGCAGTCCCGTTTCGAGTACTAGCACAGATACGCAGTATTTT. Protein product: CASSPVSSTSTDTQYF. The chain combines TRBV6-6 with TRBJ2-3, with D uncertain. The CDR3 is 16 amino acids. Per the germline V gene, CDR1 is MNHNY and CDR2 is SVGAGI (reference sequence). Trimming cost V 5 bases and J 0 bases, with 15 bases left between them.

This sequence joins TRBV28 and TRBJ1-4, with TRBD1 identical over 8 bases. Germline V gives CDR1 MDHEN, CDR2 SYDVKM. The CDR3 totals 18 residues. V shed 4 bases, J shed 4 bases, and the junction held 14 bases outside the gene matches. The CDR3 spells CASSSRLTRTGNNEKLFF. The CDR3 DNA reads TGTGCCAGCAGTTCTCGCCTAACGAGGACAGGGAATAATGAAAAACTGTTTTTT.

V usage is TRBV10-1 and J usage is TRBJ2-5, with 7 bases aligning to TRBD1. The trim removed 5 bases at V and 5 bases at J, leaving 5 bases unmatched. Germline V gene sequence: CDR1 WNHNN, CDR2 SYGVQD (reference sequence). The length of the CDR3 is 13 residues. The CDR3 reads CASSRQGRETQYF. The CDR3 DNA follows: TGCGCCAGCAGTCGACAGGGACGGGAGACCCAGTACTTC.

The rearrangement links TRBV11-2 to TRBJ2-1; 7 bases fit TRBD2. The CDR3 sequence is 13 residues long. V lost 7 bases and J lost 7; bases outside the gene matches: 7. CDR1 SGHAT and CDR2 FQNNGV come from the germline V gene. The CDR3 reads CASKVAGVNEQFF. The CDR3 coding sequence is TGTGCCAGCAAGGTGGCGGGAGTTAATGAGCAGTTCTTC.

The V call is TRBV6-1, the J call TRBJ1-2; the match to TRBD1 covers 7 bases. The V gene's germline CDR1 is MNHNS and CDR2 SASEGT. J gave up 4 bases and V 6 bases, and 5 bases lay outside the gene matches. The CDR3 spans 13 residues. This CDR3 reads CASRPGQIYGYTF. The CDR3 nucleotides read TGTGCCAGCAGGCCGGGACAGATCTATGGCTACACCTTC.

The J gene is TRBJ1-1, the V gene TRBV5-1; TRBD1 is a possible D gene (5 bases). The germline CDR1 and CDR2 sequences are SGHRS and YFSETQ. The CDR3 has 15 residues. The V gene lost 4 bases and the J gene lost 2 bases, with 15 bases spanning the gap. The CDR3 DNA follows: TGCGCCAGCAGCCCCTTAGTGGGGGGAAACACTGAAGCTTTCTTT. It encodes CASSPLVGGNTEAFF.

This chain links TRBV7-2 with TRBJ2-7, with a tentative D call TRBD2 (5 bases). Trimming cost V 5 bases and J 6 bases, with 17 bases left between them. Germline values: CDR1 SGHTA, CDR2 FQGNSA. The CDR3 sequence is 14 residues long. The CDR3 DNA follows: TGTGCCAGCAGCCCCTACGGTCCGGCGGGCGAGCAGTACTTC. As protein: CASSPYGPAGEQYF.

The chain joins TRBV2 to TRBJ2-7; tentative D call: TRBD1 (5 bases). V was trimmed by 2 bases and J by 3 bases, leaving 11 bases between them. CDR1 and CDR2 from the germline V gene are SNHLY and FYNNEI. The CDR3 has 14 amino acids. The CDR3 nucleotides read TGTGCCAGCAGTGAACTAAGGGGCGGCTACGAGCAGTACTTC. Translated: CASSELRGGYEQYF.

The genes are TRBV4-3 and TRBJ2-7; D assignment may be TRBD1 or TRBD2 (7 bases each). Germline V lookup: CDR1 LGHNA, CDR2 YSLEER. The length of the CDR3 is 15 residues. V was shortened by 0 bases and J by 3 bases, with 12 bases between the two germline ends. The CDR3 DNA reads as TGCGCCAGCAGCCAAGAGACAGGGAGGGTCTACGAGCAGTACTTC. Translated, it gives CASSQETGRVYEQYF.

About this clone itself: Other DNA sequences within the sample encode an identical CDR3. The chain combines TRBV28 with TRBJ2-5; D remains ambiguous. CDR1 and CDR2 from the germline V gene are MDHEN and SYDVKM. The CDR3 consists of 11 residues. V lost 2 bases, J lost 3 bases, and 1 base lay in between. The CDR3 spells CASSLKETQYF. DNA of the CDR3: TGTGCCAGCAGTTTAAAAGAGACCCAGTACTTC.

V usage is TRBV5-1 and J usage is TRBJ2-3; D unclear. The V gene's germline CDR1 is SGHRS and CDR2 YFSETQ. This CDR3 region has 12 residues. V was trimmed by 0 bases and J by 10 bases, leaving 9 bases between them. The CDR3 DNA is TGCGCCAGCAGCTTGGCGGCAGAGGCGCAGTATTTT. It codes for CASSLAAEAQYF. Looking up the rest from reference TRBV5-1 and TRBJ2-3 gives the full variable domain: KAGVTQTPRYLIKTRGQQVTLSCSPISGHRSVSWYQQTPGQGLQFLFEYFSETQRNKGNFPGRFSGRQFSNSRSEMNVSTLELGDSALYLCASSLAAEAQYFGPGTRLTVL.

This rearrangement joins TRBV18 to TRBJ2-7; 10 positions agree with TRBD1. CDR1 is KGHSH and CDR2 is LQKENI in the germline V gene. Losses at the gene ends were 6 bases for V and 4 bases for J; bases not matched to a gene: 9. The CDR3 is 15 amino acids. CDR3 DNA: TGTGCCAGCTCGGACCCGGGACAGGGGCTATACGAGCAGTACTTC. It is translated as CASSDPGQGLYEQYF.

This chain links TRBV29-1 with TRBJ2-3; 7 nucleotides align to TRBD2. Germline V CDR1 and CDR2: SQVTM, ANQGSEA. V was pared by 4 bases and J by 2 bases, with 6 bases of the junction left unmatched. This CDR3 is 14 amino acids long. The CDR3 DNA reads as TGCAGCGTTGCTCGACTAGCAGACACAGATACGCAGTATTTT. Amino acid sequence: CSVARLADTDTQYF.